The rows below give T cell receptor beta chains drawn from one sample of a study of blood T cells in healthy people across ages. TCRdb re-called the 5' RACE reads through MiXCR, storing one row per CDR3 protein. The sample includes about 1,000,000 distinct CDR3 sequences, roughly 45% of them seen just once. The sequenced material came from blood. These receptors were collected from a woman aged 60-75 years in good health. Both conserved end residues are part of each CDR3. D genes are given only for firm matches. Only some rows state a clone size, as once, few, many or a class for expanded clones.

D gene: NA
clone size: NA
V gene: TRBV6-2/TRBV6-3
J gene: TRBJ1-2
CDR3 protein: CASTRQLTAGYTF
CDR3 DNA: TGTGCCAGCACCCGTCAACTAACGGCTGGCTACACCTTC

D gene: NA
clone size: few
V gene: TRBV5-1
J gene: TRBJ1-6
CDR3 protein: CASSLGLTNSPLHF
CDR3 DNA: TGCGCCAGCAGCTTGGGACTGACGAACTCACCCCTCCACTTT

D gene: NA
clone size: once
V gene: TRBV12-3/TRBV12-4
J gene: TRBJ2-7
CDR3 protein: CASRPGATDEQYF
CDR3 DNA: TGTGCCAGCAGGCCGGGGGCCACTGACGAGCAGTACTTC

D gene: TRBD1
clone size: few
V gene: TRBV28
J gene: TRBJ2-7
CDR3 protein: CASSTYGTGVRYYYEQYF
CDR3 DNA: TGTGCCAGCAGCACATACGGGACAGGGGTCCGATACTACTACGAGCAGTACTTC

D gene: NA
clone size: NA
V gene: TRBV7-9
J gene: TRBJ2-1
CDR3 protein: CASSLIGVNSNNKQFF
CDR3 DNA: TGTGCCAGCAGCTTAATCGGAGTTAACTCCAACAATAAGCAGTTCTTC

D gene: NA
clone size: few
V gene: TRBV7-8
J gene: TRBJ2-1
CDR3 protein: CASSLATRSDNEQFF
CDR3 DNA: TGTGCCAGCAGCTTAGCCACCCGAAGTGACAATGAGCAGTTCTTC

D gene: TRBD2
clone size: NA
V gene: TRBV9
J gene: TRBJ2-3
CDR3 protein: CASSVGLAGATDTQYF
CDR3 DNA: TGTGCCAGCAGCGTGGGGCTAGCGGGAGCCACAGATACGCAGTATTTT

D gene: NA
clone size: NA
V gene: TRBV9
J gene: TRBJ2-7
CDR3 protein: CASSVGTLEYSYEQYF
CDR3 DNA: TGTGCCAGCAGCGTGGGAACTTTGGAATACTCCTACGAGCAGTACTTC

D gene: NA
clone size: NA
V gene: TRBV6-5
J gene: TRBJ2-5
CDR3 protein: CASRRHNQGYPQYF
CDR3 DNA: TGTGCCAGCAGGCGACACAATCAGGGGTACCCGCAGTACTTC

D gene: TRBD2
clone size: once
V gene: TRBV2
J gene: TRBJ2-7
CDR3 protein: CASRRGLALYEQYF
CDR3 DNA: TGTGCCAGCAGAAGGGGACTAGCACTCTACGAGCAGTACTTC